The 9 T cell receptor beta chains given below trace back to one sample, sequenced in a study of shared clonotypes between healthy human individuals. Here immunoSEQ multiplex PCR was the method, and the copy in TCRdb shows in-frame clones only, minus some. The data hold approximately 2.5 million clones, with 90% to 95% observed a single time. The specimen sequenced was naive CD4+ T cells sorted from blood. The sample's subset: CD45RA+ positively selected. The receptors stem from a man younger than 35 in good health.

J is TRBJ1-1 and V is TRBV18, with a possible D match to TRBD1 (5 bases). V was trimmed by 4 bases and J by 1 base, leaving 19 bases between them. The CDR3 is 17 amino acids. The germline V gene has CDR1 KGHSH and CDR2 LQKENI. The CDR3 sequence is CASSRGTLVRENTEAFF. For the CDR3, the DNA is TGTGCCAGCTCACGAGGGACGTTGGTCAGGGAGAACACTGAAGCTTTCTTT.

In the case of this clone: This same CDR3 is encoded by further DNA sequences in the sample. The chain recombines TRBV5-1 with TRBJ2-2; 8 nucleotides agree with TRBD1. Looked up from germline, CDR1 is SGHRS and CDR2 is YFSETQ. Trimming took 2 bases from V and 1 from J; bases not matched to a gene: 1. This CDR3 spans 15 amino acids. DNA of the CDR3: TGCGCCAGCAGCTTCGGACAGGGGAACACCGGGGAGCTGTTTTTT. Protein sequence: CASSFGQGNTGELFF. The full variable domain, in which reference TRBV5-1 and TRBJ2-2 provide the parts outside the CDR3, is KAGVTQTPRYLIKTRGQQVTLSCSPISGHRSVSWYQQTPGQGLQFLFEYFSETQRNKGNFPGRFSGRQFSNSRSEMNVSTLELGDSALYLCASSFGQGNTGELFFGEGSRLTVL.

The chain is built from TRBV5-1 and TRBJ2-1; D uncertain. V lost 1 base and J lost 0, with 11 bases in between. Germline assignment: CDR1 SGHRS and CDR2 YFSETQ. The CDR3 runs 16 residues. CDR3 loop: CASSLRQSSSYNEQFF. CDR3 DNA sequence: TGCGCCAGCAGCTTGAGGCAGTCCAGCTCCTACAATGAGCAGTTCTTC.

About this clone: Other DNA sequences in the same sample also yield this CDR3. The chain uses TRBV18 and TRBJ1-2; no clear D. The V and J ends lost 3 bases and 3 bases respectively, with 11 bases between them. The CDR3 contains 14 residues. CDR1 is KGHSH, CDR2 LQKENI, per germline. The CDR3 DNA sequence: TGTGCCAGCTCACCGGTCTCGGGCGACTATGGCTACACCTTC. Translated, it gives CASSPVSGDYGYTF.

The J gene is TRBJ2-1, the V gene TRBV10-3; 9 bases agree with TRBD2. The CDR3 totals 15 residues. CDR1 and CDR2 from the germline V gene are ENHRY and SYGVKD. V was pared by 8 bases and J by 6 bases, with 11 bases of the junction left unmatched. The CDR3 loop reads CAISDLAGRSNEQFF. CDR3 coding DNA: TGTGCCATCTCCGATCTAGCGGGACGATCCAATGAGCAGTTCTTC.

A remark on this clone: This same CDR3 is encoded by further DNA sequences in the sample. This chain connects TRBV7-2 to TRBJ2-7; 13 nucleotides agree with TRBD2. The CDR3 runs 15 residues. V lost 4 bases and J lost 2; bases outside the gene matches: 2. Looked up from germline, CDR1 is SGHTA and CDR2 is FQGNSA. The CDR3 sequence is CASSSGLAGAYEQYF. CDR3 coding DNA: TGTGCCAGCAGCTCCGGACTAGCGGGAGCCTACGAGCAGTACTTC.

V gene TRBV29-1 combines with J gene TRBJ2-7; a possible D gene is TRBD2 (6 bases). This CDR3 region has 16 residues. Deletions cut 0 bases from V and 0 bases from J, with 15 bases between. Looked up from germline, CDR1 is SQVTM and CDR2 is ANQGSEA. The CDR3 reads CSVEDAGPSSSYEQYF. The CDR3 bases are TGCAGCGTTGAAGACGCGGGGCCTTCGAGCTCCTACGAGCAGTACTTC.

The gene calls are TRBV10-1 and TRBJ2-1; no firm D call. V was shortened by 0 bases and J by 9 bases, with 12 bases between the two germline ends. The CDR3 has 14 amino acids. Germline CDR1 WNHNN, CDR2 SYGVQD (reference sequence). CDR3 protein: CASSESTLIREQFF. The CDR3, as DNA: TGCGCCAGCAGTGAGTCCACCCTTATCCGTGAGCAGTTCTTC.

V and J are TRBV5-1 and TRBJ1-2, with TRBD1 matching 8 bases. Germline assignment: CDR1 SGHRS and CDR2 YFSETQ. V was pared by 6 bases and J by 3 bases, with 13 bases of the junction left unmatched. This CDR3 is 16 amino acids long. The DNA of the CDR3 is TGCGCCAGCAAGAGTACAGGGGGATTGTTCGACTATGGCTACACCTTC. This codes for CASKSTGGLFDYGYTF.